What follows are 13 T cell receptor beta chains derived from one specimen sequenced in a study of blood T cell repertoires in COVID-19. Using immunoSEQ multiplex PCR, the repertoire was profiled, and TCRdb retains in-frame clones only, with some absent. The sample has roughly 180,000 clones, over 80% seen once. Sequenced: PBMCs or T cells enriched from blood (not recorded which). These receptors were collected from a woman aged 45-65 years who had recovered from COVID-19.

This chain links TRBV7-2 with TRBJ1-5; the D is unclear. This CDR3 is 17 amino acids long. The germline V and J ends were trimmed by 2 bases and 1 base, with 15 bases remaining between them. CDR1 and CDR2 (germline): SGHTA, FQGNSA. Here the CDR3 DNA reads TGTGCCAGCAGCTTAAGTGGTGGAGGGATCAGCAATCAGCCCCAGCATTTT. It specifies CASSLSGGGISNQPQHF. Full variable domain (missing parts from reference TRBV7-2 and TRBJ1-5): GAGVSQSPSNKVTEKGKDVELRCDPISGHTALYWYRQSLGQGLEFLIYFQGNSAPDKSGLPSDRFSAERTGGSVSTLTIQRTQQEDSAVYLCASSLSGGGISNQPQHFGDGTRLSIL.

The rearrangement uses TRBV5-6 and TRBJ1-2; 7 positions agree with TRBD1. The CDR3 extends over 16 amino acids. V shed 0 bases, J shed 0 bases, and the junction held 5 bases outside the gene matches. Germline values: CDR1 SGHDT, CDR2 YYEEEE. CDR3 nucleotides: TGTGCCAGCAGCTTGGCTCGGACAGGAGCTAACTATGGCTACACCTTC. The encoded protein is CASSLARTGANYGYTF.

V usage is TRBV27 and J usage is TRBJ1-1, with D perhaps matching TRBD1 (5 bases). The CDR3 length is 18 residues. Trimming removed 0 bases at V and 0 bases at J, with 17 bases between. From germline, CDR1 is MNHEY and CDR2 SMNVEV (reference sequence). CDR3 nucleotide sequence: TGTGCCAGCAGTTTATCTCTCCCCGGAGGGGATATGAACACTGAAGCTTTCTTT. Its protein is CASSLSLPGGDMNTEAFF.

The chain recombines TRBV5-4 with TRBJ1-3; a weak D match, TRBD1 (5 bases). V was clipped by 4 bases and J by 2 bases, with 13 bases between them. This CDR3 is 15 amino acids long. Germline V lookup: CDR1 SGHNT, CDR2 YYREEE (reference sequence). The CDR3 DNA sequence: TGTGCCAGCAGCCCCCGGGCAGGGACTGGAAACACCATATATTTT. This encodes CASSPRAGTGNTIYF.

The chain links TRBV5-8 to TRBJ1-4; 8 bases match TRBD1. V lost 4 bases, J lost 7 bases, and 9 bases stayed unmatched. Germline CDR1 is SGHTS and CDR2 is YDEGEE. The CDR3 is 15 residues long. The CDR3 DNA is TGTGCCAGCAGCGACTGGACAGGGCGGAGTGAAAAACTGTTTTTT. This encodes CASSDWTGRSEKLFF.

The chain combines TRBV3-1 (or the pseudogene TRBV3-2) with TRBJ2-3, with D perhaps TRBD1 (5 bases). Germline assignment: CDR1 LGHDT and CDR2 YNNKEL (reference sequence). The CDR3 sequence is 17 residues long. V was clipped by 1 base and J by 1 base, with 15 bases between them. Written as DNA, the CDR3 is TGTGCCAGCAGCCAAGCGGGTGGGGTCAGGGGCACAGATACGCAGTATTTT. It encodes CASSQAGGVRGTDTQYF.

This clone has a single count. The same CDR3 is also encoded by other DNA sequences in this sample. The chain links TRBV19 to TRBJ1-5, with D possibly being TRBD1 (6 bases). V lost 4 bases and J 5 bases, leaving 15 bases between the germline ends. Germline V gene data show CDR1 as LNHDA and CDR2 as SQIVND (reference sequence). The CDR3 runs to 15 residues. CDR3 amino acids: CASSTWGQGDQPQHF. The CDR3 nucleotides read TGTGCCAGTAGTACCTGGGGGCAGGGCGATCAGCCCCAGCATTTT. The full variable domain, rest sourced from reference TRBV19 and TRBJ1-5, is DGGITQSPKYLFRKEGQNVTLSCEQNLNHDAMYWYRQDPGQGLRLIYYSQIVNDFQKGDIAEGYSVSREKKESFPLTVTSAQKNPTAFYLCASSTWGQGDQPQHFGDGTRLSIL.

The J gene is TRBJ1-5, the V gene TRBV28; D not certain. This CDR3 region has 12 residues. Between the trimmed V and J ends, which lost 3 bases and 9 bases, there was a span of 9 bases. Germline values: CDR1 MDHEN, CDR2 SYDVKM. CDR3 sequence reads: CASSFLRAPQHF. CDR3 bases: TGTGCCAGCAGTTTCTTACGCGCGCCCCAGCATTTT.

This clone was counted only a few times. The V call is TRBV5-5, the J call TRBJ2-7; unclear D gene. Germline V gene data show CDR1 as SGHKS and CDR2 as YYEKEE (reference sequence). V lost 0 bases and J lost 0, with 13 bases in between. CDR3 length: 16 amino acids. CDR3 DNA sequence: TGTGCCAGCAGCTTGGGATCAGGCCAGAGCTCCTACGAGCAGTACGTC. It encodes CASSLGSGQSSYEQYV.

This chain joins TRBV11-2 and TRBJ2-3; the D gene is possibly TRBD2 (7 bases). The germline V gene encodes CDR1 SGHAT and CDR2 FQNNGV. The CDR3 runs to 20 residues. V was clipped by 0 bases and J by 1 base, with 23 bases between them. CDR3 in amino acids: CASSLEPIRTAGRGTDTQYF. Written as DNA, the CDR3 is TGTGCCAGCAGCTTAGAGCCCATTCGGACAGCGGGGAGGGGCACAGATACGCAGTATTTT.

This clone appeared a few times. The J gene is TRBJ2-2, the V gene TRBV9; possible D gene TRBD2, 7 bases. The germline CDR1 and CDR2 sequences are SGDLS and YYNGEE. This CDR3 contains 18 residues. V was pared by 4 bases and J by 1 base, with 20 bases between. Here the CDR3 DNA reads TGTGCCAGCAGCCCCCCGAAATCGCGGGGGCTGAACACCGGGGAGCTGTTTTTT. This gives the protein CASSPPKSRGLNTGELFF.

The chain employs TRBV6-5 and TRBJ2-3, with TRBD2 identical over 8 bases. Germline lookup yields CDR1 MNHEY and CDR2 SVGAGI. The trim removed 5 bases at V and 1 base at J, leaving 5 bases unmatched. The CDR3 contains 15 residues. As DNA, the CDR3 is TGTGCCAGCAGTCGGGGGGGACCCGGCACAGATACGCAGTATTTT. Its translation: CASSRGGPGTDTQYF.

DNA for the CDR3: TGTGCCAGCACTCATGAGGGGGCTGAGCAGTTCTTC. It is translated as CASTHEGAEQFF. The chain has TRBV12-3 or TRBV12-4 and TRBJ2-1, with 7 positions matching TRBD1. This CDR3 comprises 12 residues. The V segment lost 7 bases and the J segment 9 bases; nucleotides outside the gene matches: 6.